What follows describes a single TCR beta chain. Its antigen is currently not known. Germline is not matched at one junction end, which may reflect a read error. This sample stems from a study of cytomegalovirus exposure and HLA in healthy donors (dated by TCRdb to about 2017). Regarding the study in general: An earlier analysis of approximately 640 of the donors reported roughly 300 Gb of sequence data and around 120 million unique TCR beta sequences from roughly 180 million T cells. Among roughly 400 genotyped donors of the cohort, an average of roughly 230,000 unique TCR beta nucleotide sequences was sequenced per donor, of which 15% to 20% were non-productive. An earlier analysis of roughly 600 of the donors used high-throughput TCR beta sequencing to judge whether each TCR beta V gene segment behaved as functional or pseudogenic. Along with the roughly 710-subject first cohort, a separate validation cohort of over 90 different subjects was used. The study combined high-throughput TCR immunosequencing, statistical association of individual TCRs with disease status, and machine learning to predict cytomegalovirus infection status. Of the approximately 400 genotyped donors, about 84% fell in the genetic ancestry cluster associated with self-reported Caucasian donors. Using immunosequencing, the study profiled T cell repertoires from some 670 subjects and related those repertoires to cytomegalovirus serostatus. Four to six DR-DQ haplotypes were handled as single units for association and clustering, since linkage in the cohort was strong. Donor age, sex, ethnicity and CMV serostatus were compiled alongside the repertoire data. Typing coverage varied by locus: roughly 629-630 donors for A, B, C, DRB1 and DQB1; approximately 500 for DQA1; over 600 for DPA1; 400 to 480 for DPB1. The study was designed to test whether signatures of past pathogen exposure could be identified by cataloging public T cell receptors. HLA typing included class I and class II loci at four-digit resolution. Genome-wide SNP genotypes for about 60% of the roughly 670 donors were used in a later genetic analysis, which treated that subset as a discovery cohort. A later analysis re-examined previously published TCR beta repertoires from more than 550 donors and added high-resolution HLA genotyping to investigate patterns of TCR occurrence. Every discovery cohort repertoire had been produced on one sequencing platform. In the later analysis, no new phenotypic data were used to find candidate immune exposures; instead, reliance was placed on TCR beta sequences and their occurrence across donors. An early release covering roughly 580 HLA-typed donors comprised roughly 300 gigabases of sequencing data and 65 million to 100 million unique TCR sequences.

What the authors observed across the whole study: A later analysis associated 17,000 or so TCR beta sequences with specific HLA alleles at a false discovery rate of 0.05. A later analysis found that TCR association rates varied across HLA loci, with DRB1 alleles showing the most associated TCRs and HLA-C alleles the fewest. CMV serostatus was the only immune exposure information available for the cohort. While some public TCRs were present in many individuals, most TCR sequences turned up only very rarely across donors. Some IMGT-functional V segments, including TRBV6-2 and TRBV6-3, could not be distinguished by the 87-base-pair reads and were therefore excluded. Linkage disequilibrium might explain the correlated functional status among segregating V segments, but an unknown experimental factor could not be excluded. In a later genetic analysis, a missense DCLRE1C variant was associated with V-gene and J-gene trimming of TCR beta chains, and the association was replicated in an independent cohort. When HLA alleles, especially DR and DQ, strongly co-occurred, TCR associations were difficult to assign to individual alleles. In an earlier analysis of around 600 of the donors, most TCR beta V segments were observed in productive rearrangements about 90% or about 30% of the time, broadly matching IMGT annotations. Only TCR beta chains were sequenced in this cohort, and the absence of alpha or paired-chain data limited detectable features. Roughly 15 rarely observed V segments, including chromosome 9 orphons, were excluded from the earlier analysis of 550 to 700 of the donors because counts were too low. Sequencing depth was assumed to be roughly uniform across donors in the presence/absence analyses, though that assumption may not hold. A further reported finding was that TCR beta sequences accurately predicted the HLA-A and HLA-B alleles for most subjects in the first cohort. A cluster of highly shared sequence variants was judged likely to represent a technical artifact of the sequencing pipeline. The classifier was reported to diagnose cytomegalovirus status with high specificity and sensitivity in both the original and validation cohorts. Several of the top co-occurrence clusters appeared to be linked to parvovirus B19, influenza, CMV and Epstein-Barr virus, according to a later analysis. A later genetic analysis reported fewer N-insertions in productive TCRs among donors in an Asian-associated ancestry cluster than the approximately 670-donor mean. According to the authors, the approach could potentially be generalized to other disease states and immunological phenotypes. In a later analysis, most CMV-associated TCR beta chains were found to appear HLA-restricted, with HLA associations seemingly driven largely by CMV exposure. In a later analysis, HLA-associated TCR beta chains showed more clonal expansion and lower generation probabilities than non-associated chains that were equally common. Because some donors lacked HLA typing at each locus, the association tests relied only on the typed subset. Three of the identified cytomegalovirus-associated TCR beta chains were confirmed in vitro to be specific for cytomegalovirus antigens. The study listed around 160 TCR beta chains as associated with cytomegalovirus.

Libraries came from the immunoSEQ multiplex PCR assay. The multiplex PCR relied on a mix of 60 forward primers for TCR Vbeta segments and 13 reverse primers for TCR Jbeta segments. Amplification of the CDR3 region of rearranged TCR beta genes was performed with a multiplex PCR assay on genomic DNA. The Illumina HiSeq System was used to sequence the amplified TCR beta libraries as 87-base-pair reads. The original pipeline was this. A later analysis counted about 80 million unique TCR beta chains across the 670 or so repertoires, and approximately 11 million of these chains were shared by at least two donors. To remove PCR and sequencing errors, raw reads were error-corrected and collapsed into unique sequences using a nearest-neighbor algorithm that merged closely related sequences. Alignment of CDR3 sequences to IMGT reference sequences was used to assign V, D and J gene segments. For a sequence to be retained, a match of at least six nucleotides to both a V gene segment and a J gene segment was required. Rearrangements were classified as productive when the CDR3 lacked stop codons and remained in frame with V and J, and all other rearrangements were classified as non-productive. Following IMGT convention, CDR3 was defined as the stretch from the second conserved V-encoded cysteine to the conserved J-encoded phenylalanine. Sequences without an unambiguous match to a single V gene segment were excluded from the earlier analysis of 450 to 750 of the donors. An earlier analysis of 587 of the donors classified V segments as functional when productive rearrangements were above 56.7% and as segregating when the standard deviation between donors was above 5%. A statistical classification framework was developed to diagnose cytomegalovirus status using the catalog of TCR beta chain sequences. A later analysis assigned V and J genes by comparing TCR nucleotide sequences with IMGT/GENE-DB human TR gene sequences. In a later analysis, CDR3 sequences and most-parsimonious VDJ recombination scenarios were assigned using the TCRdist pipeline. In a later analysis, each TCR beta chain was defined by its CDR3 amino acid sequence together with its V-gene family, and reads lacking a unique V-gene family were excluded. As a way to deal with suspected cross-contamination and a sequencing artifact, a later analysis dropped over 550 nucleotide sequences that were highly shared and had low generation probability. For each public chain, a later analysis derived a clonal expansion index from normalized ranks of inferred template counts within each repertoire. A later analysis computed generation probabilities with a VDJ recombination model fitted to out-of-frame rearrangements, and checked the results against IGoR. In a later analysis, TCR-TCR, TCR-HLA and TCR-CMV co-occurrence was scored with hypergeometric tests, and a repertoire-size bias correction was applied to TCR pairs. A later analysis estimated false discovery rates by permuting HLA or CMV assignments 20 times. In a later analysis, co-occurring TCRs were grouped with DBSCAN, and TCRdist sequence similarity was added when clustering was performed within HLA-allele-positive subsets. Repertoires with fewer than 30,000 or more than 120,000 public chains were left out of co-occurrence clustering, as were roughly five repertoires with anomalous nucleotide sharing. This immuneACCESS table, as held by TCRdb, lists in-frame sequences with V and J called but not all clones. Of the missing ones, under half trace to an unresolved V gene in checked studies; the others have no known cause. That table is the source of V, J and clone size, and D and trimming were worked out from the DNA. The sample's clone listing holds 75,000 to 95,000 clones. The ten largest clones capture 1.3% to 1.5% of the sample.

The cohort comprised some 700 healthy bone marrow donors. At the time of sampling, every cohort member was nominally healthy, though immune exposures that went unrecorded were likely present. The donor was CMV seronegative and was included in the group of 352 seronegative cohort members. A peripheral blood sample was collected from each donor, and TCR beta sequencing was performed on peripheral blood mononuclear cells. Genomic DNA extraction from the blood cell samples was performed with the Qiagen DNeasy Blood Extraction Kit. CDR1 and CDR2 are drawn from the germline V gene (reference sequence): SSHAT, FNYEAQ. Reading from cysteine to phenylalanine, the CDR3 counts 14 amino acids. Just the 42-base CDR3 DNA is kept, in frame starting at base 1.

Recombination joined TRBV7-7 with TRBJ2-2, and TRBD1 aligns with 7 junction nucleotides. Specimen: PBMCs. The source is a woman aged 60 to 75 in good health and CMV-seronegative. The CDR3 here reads CASSRDRNTGELFF. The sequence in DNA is TGTGCTAGCAGCCGGGACAGGAACACCGGGGAGCTGTTTTTT.